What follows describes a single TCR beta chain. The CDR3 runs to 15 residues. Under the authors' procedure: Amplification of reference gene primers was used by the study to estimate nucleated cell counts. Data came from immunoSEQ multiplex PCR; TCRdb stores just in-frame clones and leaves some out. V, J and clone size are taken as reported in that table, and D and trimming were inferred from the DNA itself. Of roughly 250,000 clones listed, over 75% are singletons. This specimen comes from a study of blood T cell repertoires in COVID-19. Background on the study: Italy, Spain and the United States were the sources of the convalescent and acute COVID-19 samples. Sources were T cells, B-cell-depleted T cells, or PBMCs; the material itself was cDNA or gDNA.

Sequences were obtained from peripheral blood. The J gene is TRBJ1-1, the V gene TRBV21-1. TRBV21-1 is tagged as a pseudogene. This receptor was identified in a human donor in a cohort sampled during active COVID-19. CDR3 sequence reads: CASSKDSGMNTEAFF. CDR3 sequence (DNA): TGTGCCAGCAGCAAGGATTCGGGGATGAACACTGAAGCTTTCTTT.